The TCR beta chain under discussion was sequenced for a study of T cell responses to AZD1222 COVID-19 vaccine. Study observations and caveats: Variant regions that are unmutated are reportedly the target of nearly half of spike-specific TCRs. Compared with day 0, the breadth and depth of the Spike-specific TCR repertoire rose significantly after two doses of AZD1222.

The table came from immunoSEQ multiplex PCR; TCRdb's copy has only in-frame clones and leaves some out. The sample includes approximately 120,000 clones, over 80% of them seen just once. Regarding this clone: Its antigen is as yet unknown.

The sample here was peripheral blood, taken on day 0 of AZD1222 vaccination. This receptor was identified in an adult in good health.

The CDR3 here is CASSWEQGTYEQYF. In DNA form, the CDR3 reads TGCGCCAGCAGCTGGGAACAGGGGACCTACGAGCAGTACTTC. The chain has TRBV5-1 and TRBJ2-7; 7 positions agree with TRBD1. The germline V gene has CDR1 SGHRS and CDR2 YFSETQ. CDR3 length equals 14 residues. The J segment lost 2 bases and the V segment lost 3 bases, leaving 5 bases of the junction unmatched.